This T cell receptor beta chain is from a study of T cells in narcolepsy. This table comes from immunoSEQ multiplex PCR, and its TCRdb copy is limited to in-frame clones, with some not included. This sample has about 31,000 clones, with around 80% found just once. Trimming shortened V by 1 base and J by 4 bases, and 16 bases separated the two germline ends. Germline V gene lookup returns CDR1 SGHVS and CDR2 FNYEAQ. The CDR3 length is 16 residues. The chain employs TRBV7-6 and TRBJ2-5; D is possibly TRBD1 or TRBD2 (6 bases each). The sequencing sample was made of CD45RA- memory CD4+ T cells from PBMCs. The sequence was obtained from a human donor with narcolepsy. The CDR3 coding sequence is TGTGCCAGCAGCTTAGGTTTGCACGGAGGGGGAGAGACCCAGTACTTC. It specifies CASSLGLHGGGETQYF.